Included here is one TCR beta chain sequence, with context. There are a few counts of this clone. Its binding antigen is unknown. Base qualities are missing; no much larger clone stands one base away. The data were taken from a study of cytomegalovirus exposure and HLA in healthy donors (dated by TCRdb to 2015 to 2018). Context from the whole study: According to an earlier analysis of 550 to 700 of the donors, roughly 180 million T cells yielded approximately 120 million unique TCR beta sequences and about 300 Gb of sequence data. Approximately 300 gigabases of sequencing data and 70 million to 85 million unique TCR sequences were included in an early release covering around 650 HLA-typed donors. Of the roughly 390 genotyped donors, approximately 80% were placed in the genetic ancestry cluster associated with self-reported Caucasian donors. The study was designed to test whether signatures of past pathogen exposure could be identified by cataloging public T cell receptors. The study used immunosequencing to profile the T cell repertoires of 666 subjects and linked those repertoires to cytomegalovirus serostatus. In addition to the first cohort of several hundred subjects, a separate validation cohort of 120 different subjects was used. High-throughput TCR immunosequencing, statistical association of individual TCRs with disease status, and machine learning were combined to predict cytomegalovirus infection status. In a later analysis, previously published TCR beta repertoires from 666 donors were re-analyzed and high-resolution HLA genotyping was added so that TCR occurrence patterns could be studied. Rather than drawing on any new phenotypic data, the later analysis identified candidate immune exposures from TCR beta sequences and the way those sequences occurred across donors. An earlier analysis of fewer than 700 of the donors applied high-throughput TCR beta sequencing to assess whether each TCR beta V gene segment acted as functional or pseudogenic. Alongside the repertoire data, information on donor age, sex, ethnicity and CMV serostatus was compiled. A later genetic analysis took genome-wide SNP genotypes for about 60% of the roughly 670 donors and used that subset as a discovery cohort. All discovery cohort repertoires had been generated on a single sequencing platform. Both class I and class II loci were covered by HLA typing, at four-digit resolution. Typing coverage differed by locus: A, B, C, DRB1 and DQB1 were typed in about 620-630 donors, DQA1 in around 500, DPA1 in 606, and DPB1 in approximately 450. Roughly 5 DR-DQ haplotypes were handled as single units for association and clustering, since linkage in the cohort was strong. Among 398 genotyped donors of the cohort, an average of about 240,000 unique TCR beta nucleotide sequences was sequenced per donor, of which 15% to 20% were non-productive. On the study overall, not on this receptor specifically: Some IMGT-functional V segments, including TRBV6-2 and TRBV6-3, could not be told apart with the 87-base-pair reads, so those segments were excluded. Several of the top co-occurrence clusters appeared to be linked to parvovirus B19, influenza, CMV and Epstein-Barr virus, according to a later analysis. In an earlier analysis of under 600 of the donors, most TCR beta V segments were observed in productive rearrangements about 90% or about 30% of the time, broadly matching IMGT annotations. According to the authors, the approach could potentially be generalized to other disease states and immunological phenotypes. A further reported finding was that TCR beta sequences accurately predicted the HLA-A and HLA-B alleles for most subjects in the first cohort. Linkage disequilibrium might explain the correlated functional status among segregating V segments, but an unknown experimental factor could not be ruled out. Strong co-occurrence of HLA alleles, especially DR and DQ, made assigning TCR associations to individual alleles difficult. A total of 150 to 200 TCR beta chains were listed by the study as associated with cytomegalovirus. According to a later analysis, TCR association rates differed among HLA loci, with DRB1 alleles showing the most associated TCRs and HLA-C alleles showing the fewest. In a later analysis, HLA-associated TCR beta chains were found to be more clonally expanded and to have lower generation probabilities than equally common non-associated chains. Most CMV-associated TCR beta chains appeared to be HLA-restricted in a later analysis, and the HLA associations seemed to be driven largely by CMV exposure. Roughly uniform sequencing depth across donors was assumed in presence/absence analyses, although this assumption may not hold. Compared with the roughly 700-donor mean, donors in an Asian-associated ancestry cluster had fewer N-insertions in productive TCRs, according to a later genetic analysis. A few of the identified cytomegalovirus-associated TCR beta chains were confirmed in vitro to be specific for cytomegalovirus antigens. A cluster of highly shared sequence variants was judged likely to represent a technical artifact of the sequencing pipeline. Immune exposure information for the cohort was limited to CMV serostatus. Specific HLA alleles were associated with 15,000 to 20,000 TCR beta sequences at a false discovery rate of 0.05 in a later analysis. V-gene and J-gene trimming of TCR beta chains was associated with a missense DCLRE1C variant in a later genetic analysis, and the association was replicated in an independent cohort. Cytomegalovirus status was reported to be diagnosed by the classifier with high specificity and sensitivity in both the original and validation cohorts. This cohort had only TCR beta chains sequenced, and the lack of alpha or paired-chain data limited which features could be detected. Most TCR sequences were seen in very few donors, while some public TCRs were found in many individuals. The earlier analysis of 587 of the donors excluded roughly 17 rarely observed V segments, including chromosome 9 orphons, because counts were too low. HLA typing was unavailable for some donors at each locus, so association tests used only the typed subset.

The CDR3, cysteine through phenylalanine, is 14 amino acids long. The DNA shown is the 42-base CDR3, in frame from base 1. CDR1 is given as GTSNPN and CDR2 as SVGIG, both from the germline V gene (reference sequence). Unmatched junction bases come to 7, with V trimmed by 3 bases and J by 6 bases. Receptor amplification or capture employed the immunoSEQ multiplex PCR assay. A mixture of 60 forward primers for TCR Vbeta segments and 13 reverse primers for TCR Jbeta segments was used in the multiplex PCR. A multiplex PCR assay on genomic DNA amplified the CDR3 region of rearranged TCR beta genes. The Illumina HiSeq System was used to sequence the amplified TCR beta libraries as 87-base-pair reads. In the paper's pipeline: A later analysis tallied 75 million to 95 million unique TCR beta chains across the 666 repertoires, and some 12 million of those chains were shared by two or more donors. To remove PCR and sequencing errors, raw reads were error-corrected and collapsed into unique sequences using a nearest-neighbor algorithm that merged closely related sequences. CDR3 sequences were aligned to IMGT reference sequences to assign V, D and J gene segments. For a sequence to be retained, a match of at least six nucleotides to both a V gene segment and a J gene segment was required. Rearrangements were classified as productive when the CDR3 lacked stop codons and remained in frame with V and J, and all other rearrangements were classified as non-productive. Following IMGT convention, CDR3 was defined as the stretch from the second conserved V-encoded cysteine to the conserved J-encoded phenylalanine. Sequences without an unambiguous match to a single V gene segment were excluded from the earlier analysis of 500 to 700 of the donors. An earlier analysis of about 590 of the donors classified V segments as functional when productive rearrangements were above 56.7% and as segregating when the standard deviation between donors was above 5%. A statistical classification framework was developed to diagnose cytomegalovirus status using the catalog of TCR beta chain sequences. In a later analysis, V and J genes were assigned by comparing TCR nucleotide sequences against IMGT/GENE-DB human TR gene sequences. A later analysis assigned CDR3 sequences and most-parsimonious VDJ recombination scenarios with the TCRdist pipeline. In a later analysis, each TCR beta chain was defined by its CDR3 amino acid sequence together with its V-gene family, and reads lacking a unique V-gene family were excluded. A later analysis removed several hundred highly shared, low-generation-probability nucleotide sequences to deal with suspected cross-contamination and a sequencing artifact. In a later analysis, a clonal expansion index was calculated for each public chain from normalized within-repertoire ranks of inferred template counts. A later analysis computed generation probabilities with a VDJ recombination model fitted to out-of-frame rearrangements, and checked the results against IGoR. A later analysis scored TCR-TCR, TCR-HLA and TCR-CMV co-occurrence with hypergeometric tests, applying a repertoire-size bias correction to TCR pairs. A later analysis estimated false discovery rates by permuting HLA or CMV assignments 20 times. A later analysis grouped co-occurring TCRs with DBSCAN, adding TCRdist sequence similarity when clustering within HLA-allele-positive subsets. Repertoires with fewer than 30,000 or more than 120,000 public chains were left out of co-occurrence clustering, as were about five repertoires with anomalous nucleotide sharing. TCRdb mirrors the immuneACCESS table, restricted to in-frame sequences. Some clones are absent from its copies; in checked studies, under half trace to an unresolved V gene, and the reason for the others is unknown. V, J and clone size derive from that table, while D and trimming were established from the DNA sequence. The sample contains about 160,000 clones, roughly 70% of them found a single time. Approximately 3% of the sample goes to the ten largest clones.

The cohort was made up of approximately 700 healthy bone marrow donors. At the time of sampling, all cohort members were nominally healthy, though unrecorded immune exposures were likely present. The donor was CMV seropositive and belonged to the group of more than 250 seropositive cohort members. A peripheral blood sample was collected from each donor, and TCR beta sequencing was performed on peripheral blood mononuclear cells. Genomic DNA extraction from the blood cell samples was performed with the Qiagen DNeasy Blood Extraction Kit. The chain uses TRBV30 and TRBJ2-1, with 8 central nucleotides matching TRBD1. Sample: PBMCs. The receptor was derived from a woman aged 45-60 years in good health and CMV-seropositive. CDR3 reads: CAWSSQGAVNEQFF. The bases are TGTGCCTGGAGCTCTCAGGGGGCGGTCAATGAGCAGTTCTTC.